This TCR beta chain was obtained from a study of blood T cell repertoires in COVID-19 (dated by TCRdb to about 2020). Looking at the study overall: Collaborator samples came from the United States, Italy and Spain and covered acute and convalescent phases of COVID-19. Where HLA class I and class II types were available, the types were taken from metadata supplied by the sample provider, not from assay-based typing. Samples were obtained from the ongoing ImmuneRACE study (first 160 participants) and from about 1,300 subjects provided by 6 global collaborators. Deeply sampled blood TCRbeta repertoires from subjects exposed to, actively infected with, or recovered from COVID-19 were included in the dataset. The repertoires were released in a freely available public database meant as a resource for research on the immune response to SARS-CoV-2. The prospective study material was composed of cDNA or gDNA derived from T cells, B-cell-depleted T cells, or PBMCs. A de-identified subject ID, COVID-19 status, age in years and sex were almost always included in the sample metadata. On the study overall, not on this receptor specifically: The amount of clinical and demographic metadata varied by source and participant and was provided uncurated.

Each collaborating institution followed its own protocols to collect whole blood in K2EDTA tubes. Collaborator samples were shipped for TCRbeta analysis as frozen whole blood, isolated PBMCs, or DNA extracted from either sample type. Turning to this clone: The specificity of this receptor is unknown. Base quality data are lacking; no much larger clone is found one base away. The sample holds other DNA sequences that translate to the same CDR3.

Between the V and J ends, shortened by 5 bases and 9 bases respectively, the junction contains 8 bases. From the germline V gene, CDR1 is SGHDN and CDR2 is FVKESK. From the cysteine up to the phenylalanine, the CDR3 has a length of 12 residues. Here the CDR3 DNA is all that survives: 36 bases in frame from base 1. TCRbeta CDR3 regions were amplified from genomic DNA using the immunoSEQ Assay, a bias-controlled multiplex PCR. Regarding the original processing steps: The number of nucleated cells in each sample was estimated from the amplification of reference gene primers within the assay. To quantify the absolute abundance of each unique TCRbeta CDR3 rearrangement, sequence reads were collapsed and filtered. Productive Simpson clonality was computed per sample as the square root of Simpson's diversity index over productive rearrangements. TCRdb obtained this table from immuneACCESS and retained in-frame rearrangements with V and J assigned. These tables miss some clones; where compared with another copy, unresolved V genes account for less than half of the shortfall, and the remainder is unexplained. That table supplies the V and J calls and clone size; D and trimming were determined from the DNA. Within this sample are some 230,000 clones, with 65% to 85% of them counted one time only. The ten top clones hold less than 2.5% of the sample.

Sequenced sample: peripheral blood. The sequence links TRBV14 to TRBJ1-6; tentative D gene TRBD1, with 5 bases matching. The receptor was derived from a woman aged 55-69 years with acute or convalescent COVID-19. For the CDR3, the sequence is CASSYTGSPLHF. Read as DNA, the sequence is TGTGCCAGCAGCTATACAGGTTCACCCCTCCACTTT.